This entry lists 16 T cell receptor beta chains sequenced from one sample in a study of cytomegalovirus exposure and HLA in healthy donors. The study ran its PCR with 60 Vbeta and 13 Jbeta primers. The data were produced by immunoSEQ multiplex PCR, yet TCRdb's version contains in-frame clones alone and is incomplete. The table includes 150,000 or so clones, roughly 77% detected once. Sample: PBMCs. These receptors came from a man younger than 35 in good health and CMV-seropositive.

The chain combines TRBV13 with TRBJ2-2; D gene unclear. CDR1 and CDR2 (germline): PRHDT, FYEKMQ (reference sequence). V gave up 1 base and J gave up 1 base, with 10 bases separating them. This CDR3 spans 16 amino acids. The CDR3 loop reads CASSLDGYGNTGELFF. For the CDR3, the DNA is TGTGCCAGCAGCTTAGACGGGTATGGGAACACCGGGGAGCTGTTTTTT.

The chain employs TRBV18 and TRBJ2-2; D uncertain. The length of the CDR3 is 15 residues. Looked up from germline, CDR1 is KGHSH and CDR2 is LQKENI. Trimming took 3 bases from V and 2 from J, leaving 10 bases between them. CDR3 amino acids: CASSPYTPNTGELFF. The CDR3 DNA reads TGTGCCAGCTCACCTTACACGCCTAACACCGGGGAGCTGTTTTTT.

The chain couples TRBV7-2 to TRBJ2-7, with 11 bases fitting TRBD2. V shed 1 base and J 5 bases; nucleotides not matched to a gene: 7. CDR3 size: 16 residues. Germline lookup yields CDR1 SGHTA and CDR2 FQGNSA. The CDR3 coding sequence is TGTGCCAGCAGCTTAGTTAGCGGGAGGGCCAAGGACGAGCAGTACTTC. It codes for CASSLVSGRAKDEQYF.

The genes are TRBV30 and TRBJ1-4; possibly TRBD1 for D (6 bases). CDR1 GTSNPN and CDR2 SVGIG come from the germline V gene (reference sequence). Trimming removed 1 base at V and 8 bases at J, with 8 bases between. The CDR3 is 12 residues long. The CDR3 protein is CAWSAGVEKLFF. CDR3 DNA: TGTGCCTGGAGTGCAGGGGTAGAAAAACTGTTTTTT.

The chain has TRBV15 and TRBJ2-1, with 7 bases lining up with TRBD2. The germline V gene has CDR1 LNHNV and CDR2 YYDKDF (reference sequence). Losses at the gene ends were 6 bases for V and 5 bases for J; bases not matched to a gene: 13. The CDR3 totals 16 residues. The CDR3 loop is CATSKRGGSIHNEQFF. CDR3 in DNA: TGTGCCACCAGTAAGAGAGGCGGGAGTATCCACAATGAGCAGTTCTTC.

This chain connects TRBV4-1 to TRBJ2-7, with D perhaps matching TRBD2 (6 bases). CDR1 is MGHRA, CDR2 YSYEKL, per germline. V lost 3 bases to trimming and J lost 0 bases, with 12 bases between them. CDR3 length: 15 residues. The CDR3 reads CASSQPGGSSYEQYF. In nucleotides, the CDR3 is TGCGCCAGCAGCCAGCCCGGGGGAAGCTCCTACGAGCAGTACTTC.

With respect to this clone: Other DNA sequences of this sample code for an identical CDR3. The genes are TRBV5-1 and TRBJ2-2; 11 bases line up with TRBD2. V shed 4 bases and J 2 bases; nucleotides not matched to a gene: 1. CDR3 size: 15 residues. CDR1 SGHRS and CDR2 YFSETQ come from the germline V gene. The CDR3 DNA is TGCGCCAGCAGCCTAGCGGGAGGAAACACCGGGGAGCTGTTTTTT. It translates to CASSLAGGNTGELFF.

The sample holds a few counts of this clone. This sample includes further DNA sequences coding for the same CDR3. This sequence joins TRBV18 and TRBJ1-5; D unclear. Germline CDR1 reads KGHSH; CDR2 reads LQKENI. Deletions cut 6 bases from V and 4 bases from J, with 10 bases between. CDR3 length: 13 residues. The DNA for the CDR3 is TGTGCCAGCTCGGAAAGCGGGAATCAGCCCCAGCATTTT. Its protein product is CASSESGNQPQHF.

J is TRBJ2-4 and V is TRBV29-1, with a possible D match to TRBD1 (6 bases). This CDR3 is 14 amino acids long. Trimming left V 3 bases short and J 6 bases short, with 15 bases between. Germline assignment: CDR1 SQVTM and CDR2 ANQGSEA. This CDR3 reads CSVELAYRANIQYF. DNA for the CDR3: TGCAGCGTTGAGCTGGCCTACAGGGCAAACATTCAGTACTTC.

This clone has more than one count but fewer than ten. Different DNA sequences within this sample yield the same CDR3. This sequence joins TRBV18 and TRBJ1-5; no clear D gene. The CDR3 spans 13 residues. Germline CDR1 KGHSH, CDR2 LQKENI. V was shortened by 2 bases and J by 2 bases, with 4 bases between the two germline ends. CDR3 bases: TGTGCCAGCTCACCATCTGGCAATCAGCCCCAGCATTTT. It yields the protein CASSPSGNQPQHF.

V gene TRBV9 combines with J gene TRBJ2-7; D is unclear. With 1 base removed from V and 7 bases from J, the gap between germline ends came to 15 bases. The germline gives CDR1 SGDLS, CDR2 YYNGEE. The CDR3 loop spans 14 amino acids. The CDR3 sequence is CASSVSFAAREQYF. As DNA, the CDR3 is TGTGCCAGCAGCGTAAGTTTCGCGGCGCGAGAGCAGTACTTC.

This clone has more than one count but fewer than ten. The V gene is TRBV11-3, the J gene TRBJ2-1, with 9 bases lining up with TRBD1. Germline CDR1 is SGHNT and CDR2 is YENEEA. Trimming removed 5 bases from V and 8 bases from J; junction bases left unmatched: 13. CDR3 length equals 16 residues. In DNA, the CDR3 is TGTGCCAGCAGCGGCGGAGCAACAGGGGGCATGGATGAGCAGTTCTTC. Its translation is CASSGGATGGMDEQFF.

The V gene is TRBV2, the J gene TRBJ2-7, with D perhaps TRBD2 (6 bases). Trimming stripped 7 bases from V and 3 bases from J, with 13 bases between. The V gene's germline CDR1 is SNHLY and CDR2 FYNNEI. The CDR3 is 13 residues long. The CDR3 coding sequence is TGTGCCAGCAAGATTCCGGGGGACTACGAGCAGTACTTC. This encodes CASKIPGDYEQYF.

The chain employs TRBV11-2 and TRBJ1-1; no firm D call. This CDR3 is built from 13 residues. Trimming pared 6 bases from V and 7 bases from J, leaving 15 bases between. Looked up from germline, CDR1 is SGHAT and CDR2 is FQNNGV. CDR3: CASSRDRGYEAFF. In DNA form, the CDR3 reads TGTGCCAGCAGTCGCGACCGGGGTTATGAAGCTTTCTTT. The entire variable domain, with the rest obtained from reference TRBV11-2 and TRBJ1-1, is as follows: EAGVAQSPRYKIIEKRQSVAFWCNPISGHATLYWYQQILGQGPKLLIQFQNNGVVDDSQLPKDRFSAERLKGVDSTLKIQPAKLEDSAVYLCASSRDRGYEAFFGQGTRLTVV.

The gene calls are TRBV6-5 and TRBJ2-7, with TRBD2 as a possible D gene (6 bases). CDR1 is MNHEY and CDR2 is SVGAGI in the germline V gene. The V end lost 2 bases, the J end lost 5 bases, and 19 bases lay between the germline ends. CDR3 length: 16 amino acids. The CDR3 is CASSYHGGTGGNEQYF. Here the CDR3 DNA reads TGTGCCAGCAGTTACCACGGGGGAACGGGTGGCAACGAGCAGTACTTC.

V and J are TRBV28 and TRBJ1-5; the D gene is possibly TRBD1 (6 bases). The CDR3 runs to 15 residues. CDR1 and CDR2 (germline): MDHEN, SYDVKM. V shed 5 bases and J shed 7 bases, with 18 bases lying between them. This CDR3 is CASSPLGTRRQPQHF. The CDR3 nucleotides are TGTGCCAGCAGTCCCCTTGGGACAAGGAGGCAGCCCCAGCATTTT.